This TCR beta chain was retrieved from a study of blood T cell repertoires in COVID-19. Some clones are missing from TCRdb's copy, which holds only in-frame ones; the method was immunoSEQ multiplex PCR. The sample shows approximately 270,000 clones, around 88% of them seen only once. This CDR3 contains 15 residues. Germline CDR1 is MNHNS and CDR2 is SASEGT. With 1 base removed from V and 5 bases from J, the gap between germline ends came to 14 bases. This clone was seen a handful of times. The sequenced sample consisted of peripheral blood. The TCR originated in a woman in her twenties or thirties with COVID-19, enrolled during active disease. J is TRBJ1-1 and V is TRBV6-1; TRBD1 might be the D (6 bases). CDR3 loop: CASSEDGQRDTEAFF. CDR3 bases: TGTGCCAGCAGTGAAGACGGACAGAGAGATACTGAAGCTTTCTTT.